This T cell receptor beta chain was profiled in a study of chemoradiotherapy in HPV16-positive cancers. General study points: For HPV16-positive patients, expanding HPV-responsive T cells associated with longer recurrence-free survival. During treatment, candidate HPV-specific clones and E7-related motifs expanded in tumor. The functional HPV-specific definition rests on just a couple of HPV16-positive patients.

Regarding this clone: Its antigen is undetermined.

Over chemoradiotherapy, repertoires were sampled more than once. The table came from immunoSEQ multiplex PCR; TCRdb's copy has only in-frame clones and leaves some out. The repertoire holds some 11,000 clones, with roughly 76% as singletons. Collection took place from a patient who underwent chemoradiotherapy. The receptor's source is a human donor with HPV-associated anogenital cancer.

The CDR3 DNA follows: TGTGCCACCAGCAGAGATACCGTCGGGACCCAGTACTTC. Translation: CATSRDTVGTQYF. The rearrangement links TRBV15 to TRBJ2-5; D not certain. This CDR3 is built from 13 residues. Germline V gene data show CDR1 as LNHNV and CDR2 as YYDKDF (reference sequence). Trimming shortened V by 0 bases and J by 7 bases, and 9 bases separated the two germline ends.